The TCR beta chain described here comes from a study of blood T cell repertoires in COVID-19. Study information: The United States, Italy and Spain provided the acute and convalescent COVID-19 samples.

Germline CDR1 and CDR2: MNHEY and SVGAGI. The CDR3 length is 13 residues. Trimming cost V 7 bases and J 2 bases, with 11 bases left between them. As originally analysed: Estimation of nucleated cell counts relied on the amplification of reference gene primers. TCRdb's table, derived via immunoSEQ multiplex PCR, lists solely in-frame clones and lacks some. The V and J calls and clone size are taken from that table; D and trimming were inferred from the DNA. The sample records 150,000 or so clones, approximately 88% being singletons. The rearrangement joins TRBV6-5 to TRBJ1-2; D is possibly TRBD1 (6 bases). This TCR derives from a woman aged 45-65 years with acute or convalescent COVID-19. The sample comprised peripheral blood. The DNA of the CDR3 is TGTGCCAGCACTACAGGGACCAACTATGGCTACACCTTC. Amino acid sequence: CASTTGTNYGYTF.